This TCR beta chain was captured by sequencing in a study of long-term antiretroviral therapy in people with HIV (dated 2022 in TCRdb). Regarding the complete study: Collection of the earliest samples took place about a decade ahead of the 2015 WHO recommendation for immediate ART, at a time when ART was typically delayed until CD4 counts fell. A retrospective serial study tested whether changes in peripheral blood TRB repertoire composition and diversity were associated with ART initiation and durable HIV suppression. The cohort contributed about 200 cryopreserved PBMC samples from around 33 adults with confirmed HIV infection, collected serially over a mean of roughly 6 years (range 1-12). About a third of the roughly 30 participants with HIV were female. No cross-contamination during QIAcube processing was seen in test extractions of a monoclonal T-cell line run alongside 25 to 35 polyclonal samples. Beyond this particular receptor, the publication reports: Narrower CDR3 length ranges were observed in HIV repertoires than in controls, and an antigen-experienced repertoire with only a slight naive shift after ART was suggested by the network structure. At every time point, the repertoire was dominated by expanded TRB clones first identified before ART initiation, although this dominance fluctuated and, in many PLHIV, declined after ART. ART initiation was associated with a significant increase in TRB diversity, but diversity stayed significantly below transplant donor controls even after long-term ART. Unsorted PBMC were profiled instead of sorted CD4+ and CD8+ T cells because pre-ART samples had limited cell numbers. Inferences about post-ART repertoire changes are limited because no data were available on ART adherence, viral resistance or therapy changes. The samples span the years 2004 to 2017, and the ART regimens used may be less effective than current regimens. Limited PBMC availability meant only the TCR beta chain was sequenced, without alpha chain pairing.

As for this clone: Its antigen remains undetermined. Per-base qualities were not stored, and no clone one base away is much larger.

Participants were included only if at least one PBMC sample before ART initiation and at least two post-ART samples were available. All participants with HIV were treated in the United States of America. Before DNA extraction, cryopreserved samples of 1-10 million PBMC were thawed and washed. At the time of the earliest PBMC sample, participants with HIV were aged between about 23 and 54 years. PBMC samples from each participant spanned 1-4 timepoints before ART initiation and 2-8 timepoints after ART initiation, with a median of 7 samples. For every participant, serial HIV viral load, CD4+ T-cell count, ART history and demographic data were obtained. Genomic DNA was extracted from unsorted PBMC with a Qiagen kit on a QIAcube, processed in batches of 12 samples. The immunoSEQ hsTCRB v3.0 assay was used at survey level resolution for TRB variable region sequencing. The targeted TRB sequencing depth was about 35,000-55,000 T-cell genomes per sample. TRB libraries were pooled and sequenced on an Illumina MiSeq using a v3 150-cycle kit. Per the original workflow: Repertoire analysis was performed in R inside a reproducible Nextflow workflow that covered QC, data transformation and analysis. LymphoSeq2, an R package for exploring AIRR-Seq data, was used to implement the custom analyses. A handful of samples that yielded fewer than 5000 total TRB sequences were excluded, so that approximately 200 HIV repertoires were analyzed. Among the approximately 180 retained HIV repertoires, about 57 were collected before ART initiation and 129 were collected after ART initiation. Repertoires were downsampled to 5000 TRB nucleotide sequences, with summary statistics averaged over 100 downsampling iterations. Only TRB sequences with CDR3 regions of at least seven amino acids were retained for analysis. A Shannon entropy-derived clonality score and the Gini coefficient were used to measure diversity. In repertoire networks, the top 5000 CDR3 amino acid sequences were linked whenever an edit distance of one separated two sequences. For TRB CDR3 amino acid sequences, GLIPH2 was used to predict antigen specificity groups and MHC restriction. To flag known associations with CMV, EBV, HIV or tissue antigens, CDR3 amino acid sequences were compared against VDJdb and McPAS-TCR. Pre-ART, post-ART and control groups were compared with Wilcoxon signed-rank tests and Holm-Bonferroni correction. TCRdb carries this immuneACCESS record with in-frame sequences only. Its versions omit some clonotypes, under half of them owing to an unresolved V gene in the studies checked, with the rest unexplained. D and trimming come from the DNA, and the V and J calls and clone size come from that table. This sample lists 35,000 to 40,000 clones; roughly 76% were detected once. In total, the top ten clones hold roughly 4.9% of the sample.

Here the sequenced sample was unsorted PBMCs, taken 1.5 years after starting antiretroviral therapy. The origin of this receptor is a man younger than 30 with HIV.

CDR3 protein: CASTLTATMNTEAFF. The nucleotides read TGTGCCAGCACCCTGACAGCGACTATGAACACTGAAGCTTTCTTT. The chain is assembled from TRBV6-5 and TRBJ1-1; D gene: possibly TRBD1, on 5 matching bases. The CDR3 runs 15 residues from the cysteine to the phenylalanine. Kept here is only the CDR3 DNA, which spans 45 bases and is read in frame from base 1. Via the germline V gene, CDR1 is MNHEY and CDR2 SVGAGI. A distance of 15 bases separates the germline ends of V and J, which lose 7 bases and 0 bases respectively.